The rows below give T cell receptor beta chains drawn from one sample of a study of CD8 T cells in Susac syndrome. Using its own MiXCR run on the immunoSEQ multiplex PCR reads, TCRdb lists one record per CDR3 protein. The top ten clones hold 0.08% to 0.11% of a sample with some 190,000 distinct CDR3 sequences, about 95% of them seen once. Sequenced material: CD4+ T cells from PBMCs. These receptors were taken from a human donor in good health. CDR3s include the opening cysteine and the closing phenylalanine or tryptophan. A D gene is named only where the DNA matches it firmly. The size of a clone is reported for some rows only, either as once, few or many, or as a class for expanded clones.

CDR3 protein | CDR3 DNA | J gene | clone size | D gene | V gene
CASSQDVYEKLFF | TGCGCCAGCAGCCAAGATGTTTATGAAAAACTGTTTTTT | TRBJ1-4 | few | - | TRBV4-3
CASSQDPSSYEQYF | TGTGCCAGCAGCCAAGACCCTAGCTCCTACGAGCAGTACTTC | TRBJ2-7 | - | - | TRBV3-1
CASSPGGDRGAEQYF | TGTGCCAGCTCACCCGGGGGGGACAGGGGTGCCGAGCAGTACTTC | TRBJ2-7 | - | TRBD1 | TRBV18
CASSRLPQGNTEAFF | TGTGCCAGCAGCCGACTACCACAGGGGAACACTGAAGCTTTCTTT | TRBJ1-1 | - | - | TRBV6-2/TRBV6-3
CASSRTGASTDTQYF | TGTGCCAGCAGCCGGACAGGGGCTAGCACAGATACGCAGTATTTT | TRBJ2-3 | - | TRBD1 | TRBV12-3/TRBV12-4
CASRGDSMNQPQHF | TGTGCCAGCAGGGGGGACAGTATGAATCAGCCCCAGCATTTT | TRBJ1-5 | - | TRBD1 | TRBV12-3/TRBV12-4
CSARAGMRQPQHF | TGCAGTGCTAGGGCAGGGATGAGGCAGCCCCAGCATTTT | TRBJ1-5 | - | - | TRBV20-1
CASSPSGGLGANTGELFF | TGTGCCAGCTCACCATCAGGCGGGCTGGGAGCGAACACCGGGGAGCTGTTTTTT | TRBJ2-2 | - | - | TRBV18
CSARLAGGGYEQYF | TGCAGTGCTAGACTAGCGGGAGGGGGGTACGAGCAGTACTTC | TRBJ2-7 | - | TRBD2 | TRBV20-1
CASSQNSRLAGVGEQYF | TGTGCCAGCAGCCAAAATTCGAGGCTAGCGGGAGTGGGGGAGCAGTACTTC | TRBJ2-7 | - | TRBD2 | TRBV14
CAWSLAGLPSYEQYF | TGTGCCTGGAGTCTGGCAGGCCTTCCCTCCTACGAGCAGTACTTC | TRBJ2-7 | once | - | TRBV30
CASSQMTQGVNTEAFF | TGTGCCAGCAGCCAGATGACACAGGGGGTGAACACTGAAGCTTTCTTT | TRBJ1-1 | - | TRBD1 | TRBV4-2
CSGERNTEAFF | TGCAGCGGGGAGAGGAACACTGAAGCTTTCTTT | TRBJ1-1 | - | - | TRBV29-1
CSAIGTFTPNEQFF | TGCAGTGCTATAGGGACTTTTACCCCCAATGAGCAGTTCTTC | TRBJ2-1 | - | - | TRBV20-1
CASRIPIPYEQYF | TGTGCCAGCAGGATACCCATCCCCTACGAGCAGTACTTC | TRBJ2-7 | - | - | TRBV28
CSVVTGTGGKEQFF | TGCAGCGTTGTGACCGGGACAGGGGGCAAGGAGCAGTTCTTC | TRBJ2-1 | - | TRBD1 | TRBV29-1
CASSFPSGDTDTQYF | TGCGCCAGCAGCTTCCCGAGCGGGGACACAGATACGCAGTATTTT | TRBJ2-3 | - | TRBD2 | TRBV5-1
CSASQPATNEQFF | TGCAGTGCTAGCCAGCCGGCGACGAATGAGCAGTTCTTC | TRBJ2-1 | - | - | TRBV20-1
CASSQGGSSYEQYF | TGTGCCAGCAGCCAGGGGGGGAGCTCCTACGAGCAGTACTTC | TRBJ2-7 | - | TRBD2 | TRBV4-2
CSAIRVGADTQYF | TGCAGCGCCATCCGGGTGGGGGCAGATACGCAGTATTTT | TRBJ2-3 | - | - | TRBV29-1
CSATLLEGRNEKLFF | TGCAGCGCCACACTCCTGGAGGGCCGTAATGAAAAACTGTTTTTT | TRBJ1-4 | - | - | TRBV29-1
CASSFPDRGSKETQYF | TGTGCCAGCAGTTTTCCGGACAGGGGTTCAAAAGAGACCCAGTACTTC | TRBJ2-5 | - | TRBD1 | TRBV12-3/TRBV12-4
CASSLLDTDTEAFF | TGTGCCAGCAGCTTACTGGACACGGACACTGAAGCTTTCTTT | TRBJ1-1 | - | - | TRBV7-3
CAWSLQGRGGYTF | TGTGCCTGGAGTCTTCAGGGTAGAGGAGGCTACACCTTC | TRBJ1-2 | once | - | TRBV30
CASSEPDRGSNEQFF | TGTGCCAGCAGTGAACCGGACAGGGGTTCCAATGAGCAGTTCTTC | TRBJ2-1 | - | TRBD1 | TRBV25-1
CASSNEDF | TGTGCCAGCAGTAACGAGGACTTC | TRBJ2-7 | - | - | TRBV27
CASGVNRGPEQYF | TGTGCCAGCGGGGTCAACAGGGGACCCGAGCAGTACTTC | TRBJ2-7 | - | TRBD1 | TRBV12-3/TRBV12-4
CASSSARGPYEQYF | TGTGCCAGCAGCTCCGCCAGAGGGCCCTACGAGCAGTACTTC | TRBJ2-7 | - | - | TRBV11-2
CAWRGTKTDTQYF | TGTGCCTGGAGGGGGACTAAGACAGATACGCAGTATTTT | TRBJ2-3 | - | TRBD2 | TRBV30
CASSQTPEPGETQYF | TGTGCCAGCAGCCAAACCCCCGAACCCGGGGAGACCCAGTACTTC | TRBJ2-5 | - | - | TRBV4-2
CASSSAASAHSYEQYF | TGTGCCAGCAGCTCCGCCGCTAGCGCTCATTCCTACGAGCAGTACTTC | TRBJ2-7 | - | - | TRBV7-9
CASSVSPDTQYF | TGTGCCAGCAGTGTCTCCCCCGATACGCAGTATTTT | TRBJ2-3 | - | - | TRBV2
CSASNGGRYEQYF | TGCAGTGCTAGTAATGGGGGCAGGTACGAGCAGTACTTC | TRBJ2-7 | - | - | TRBV20-1
CASSEVHEQYF | TGTGCCAGCAGTGAAGTCCACGAGCAGTACTTC | TRBJ2-7 | - | - | TRBV2
CASSLVGRDTQYF | TGTGCCAGCAGTTTGGTTGGGAGAGATACGCAGTATTTT | TRBJ2-3 | - | - | TRBV27
CSAKEGSAEQFF | TGCAGTGCTAAAGAGGGGAGTGCTGAGCAGTTCTTC | TRBJ2-1 | - | - | TRBV20-1
CASSQWALSGGYEQYF | TGTGCCAGCAGCCAATGGGCCCTTAGCGGGGGATACGAGCAGTACTTC | TRBJ2-7 | - | TRBD2 | TRBV4-2
CASSHRTDSNEQFF | TGTGCCAGCAGTCACCGGACAGATTCGAATGAGCAGTTCTTC | TRBJ2-1 | - | - | TRBV27
CSASRGSSVTGELFF | TGCAGTGCTAGCAGGGGTTCGTCAGTCACCGGGGAGCTGTTTTTT | TRBJ2-2 | - | - | TRBV20-1
CASSDEVWTPQHF | TGTGCCAGCAGTGATGAGGTTTGGACGCCCCAGCATTTT | TRBJ1-5 | - | - | TRBV2
CATSRVHGNTEAFF | TGTGCCACCAGCAGAGTTCATGGAAACACTGAAGCTTTCTTT | TRBJ1-1 | - | - | TRBV15
CSARTSGNPYEQYF | TGCAGTGCTCGGACTAGCGGGAACCCCTACGAGCAGTACTTC | TRBJ2-7 | - | TRBD2 | TRBV20-1